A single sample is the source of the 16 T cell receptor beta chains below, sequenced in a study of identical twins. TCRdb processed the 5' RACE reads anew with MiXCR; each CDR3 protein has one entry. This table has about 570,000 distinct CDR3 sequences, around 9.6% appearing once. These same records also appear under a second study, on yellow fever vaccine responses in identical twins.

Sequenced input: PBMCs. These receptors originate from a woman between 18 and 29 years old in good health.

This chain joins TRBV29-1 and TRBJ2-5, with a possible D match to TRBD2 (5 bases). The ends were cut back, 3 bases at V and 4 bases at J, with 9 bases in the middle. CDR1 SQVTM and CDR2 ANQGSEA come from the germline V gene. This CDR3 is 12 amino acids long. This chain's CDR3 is CSVEEARETQYF. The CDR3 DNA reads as TGCAGCGTTGAGGAGGCGCGAGAGACCCAGTACTTC.

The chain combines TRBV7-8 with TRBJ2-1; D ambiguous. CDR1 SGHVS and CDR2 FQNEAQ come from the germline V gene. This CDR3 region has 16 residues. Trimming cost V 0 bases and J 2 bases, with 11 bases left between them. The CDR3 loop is CASSLAPTVAYNEQFF. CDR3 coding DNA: TGTGCCAGCAGCTTAGCGCCCACGGTCGCCTACAATGAGCAGTTCTTC.

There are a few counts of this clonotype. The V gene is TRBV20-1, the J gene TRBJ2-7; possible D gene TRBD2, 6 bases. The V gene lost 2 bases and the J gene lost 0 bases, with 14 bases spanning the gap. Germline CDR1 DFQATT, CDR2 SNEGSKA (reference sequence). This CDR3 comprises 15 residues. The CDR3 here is CSARPTPTSSYEQYF. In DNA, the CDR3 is TGCAGTGCTAGACCAACCCCGACTAGCTCCTACGAGCAGTACTTC.

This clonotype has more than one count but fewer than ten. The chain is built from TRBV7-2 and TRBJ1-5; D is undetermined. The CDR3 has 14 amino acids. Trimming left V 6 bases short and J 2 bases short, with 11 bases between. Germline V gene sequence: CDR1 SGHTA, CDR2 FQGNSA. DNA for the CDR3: TGTGCCAGCAGGAGGGATAGGGGCAATCAGCCCCAGCATTTT. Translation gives CASRRDRGNQPQHF. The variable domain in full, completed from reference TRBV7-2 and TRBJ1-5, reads GAGVSQSPSNKVTEKGKDVELRCDPISGHTALYWYRQSLGQGLEFLIYFQGNSAPDKSGLPSDRFSAERTGGSVSTLTIQRTQQEDSAVYLCASRRDRGNQPQHFGDGTRLSIL.

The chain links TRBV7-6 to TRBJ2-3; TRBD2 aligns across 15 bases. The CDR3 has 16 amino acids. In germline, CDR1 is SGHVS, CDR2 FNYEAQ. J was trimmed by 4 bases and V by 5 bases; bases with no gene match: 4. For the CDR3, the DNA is TGTGCCAGCAGCCCGGGACTAGCGGGGGGAGCAGATACGCAGTATTTT. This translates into CASSPGLAGGADTQYF.

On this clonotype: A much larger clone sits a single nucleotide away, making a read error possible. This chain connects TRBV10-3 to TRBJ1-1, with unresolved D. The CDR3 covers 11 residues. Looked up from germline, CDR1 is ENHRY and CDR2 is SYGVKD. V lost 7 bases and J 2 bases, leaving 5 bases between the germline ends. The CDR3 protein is CAINNNTEAFF. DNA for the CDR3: TGTGCCATCAATAATAACACTGAAGCTTTCTTT.

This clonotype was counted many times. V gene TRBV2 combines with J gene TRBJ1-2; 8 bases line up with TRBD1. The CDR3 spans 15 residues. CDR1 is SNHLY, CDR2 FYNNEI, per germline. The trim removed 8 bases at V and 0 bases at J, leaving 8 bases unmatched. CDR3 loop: CASDRQGATNYGYTF. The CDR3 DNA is TGTGCCAGCGACCGTCAGGGGGCCACTAACTATGGCTACACCTTC.

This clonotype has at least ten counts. CDR3 protein: CASSVRSQETQYF. The CDR3 DNA is TGTGCCAGCAGCGTCCGTTCCCAAGAGACCCAGTACTTC. This chain links TRBV9 with TRBJ2-5; D is undetermined. This CDR3 spans 13 amino acids. The V and J ends lost 2 bases and 1 base respectively, with 6 bases between them. The germline V gene encodes CDR1 SGDLS and CDR2 YYNGEE. The whole variable domain, filled in from reference TRBV9 and TRBJ2-5, reads DSGVTQTPKHLITATGQRVTLRCSPRSGDLSVYWYQQSLDQGLQFLIQYYNGEERAKGNILERFSAQQFPDLHSELNLSSLELGDSALYFCASSVRSQETQYFGPGTRLLVL.

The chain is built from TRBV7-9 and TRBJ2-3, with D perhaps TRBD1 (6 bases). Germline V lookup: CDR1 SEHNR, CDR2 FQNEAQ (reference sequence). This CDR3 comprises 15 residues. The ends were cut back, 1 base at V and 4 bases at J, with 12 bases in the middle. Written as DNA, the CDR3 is TGTGCCAGCAGCTTAGAGGACAGCGCCCCAGATACGCAGTATTTT. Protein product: CASSLEDSAPDTQYF.

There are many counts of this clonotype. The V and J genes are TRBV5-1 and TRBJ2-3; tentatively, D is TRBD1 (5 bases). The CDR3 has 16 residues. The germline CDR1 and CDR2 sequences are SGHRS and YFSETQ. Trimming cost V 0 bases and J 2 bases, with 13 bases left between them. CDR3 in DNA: TGCGCCAGCAGCTTGGAACTGTGGGGCTCCACAGATACGCAGTATTTT. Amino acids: CASSLELWGSTDTQYF.

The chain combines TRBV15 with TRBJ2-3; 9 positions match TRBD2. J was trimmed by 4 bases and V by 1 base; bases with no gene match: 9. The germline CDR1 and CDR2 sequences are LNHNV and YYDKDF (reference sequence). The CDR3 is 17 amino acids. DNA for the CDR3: TGTGCCACCAGCAGAGGGCTAGCGGGGCCCGGGGCAGATACGCAGTATTTT. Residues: CATSRGLAGPGADTQYF.

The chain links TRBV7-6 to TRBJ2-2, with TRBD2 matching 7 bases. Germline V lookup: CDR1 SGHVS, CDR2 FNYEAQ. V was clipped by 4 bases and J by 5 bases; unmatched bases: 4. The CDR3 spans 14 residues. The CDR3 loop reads CASSSQRETGELFF. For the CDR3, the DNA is TGTGCCAGCAGCTCCCAGCGGGAAACCGGGGAGCTGTTTTTT.

The CDR3 sequence: CSVPANTGELFF. The CDR3 coding sequence is TGCAGCGTTCCCGCGAACACCGGGGAGCTGTTTTTT. The chain carries TRBV29-1 and TRBJ2-2; D not resolved. Trimming pared 5 bases from V and 0 bases from J, leaving 4 bases between. This CDR3 is built from 12 residues. Germline CDR1 and CDR2: SQVTM and ANQGSEA.

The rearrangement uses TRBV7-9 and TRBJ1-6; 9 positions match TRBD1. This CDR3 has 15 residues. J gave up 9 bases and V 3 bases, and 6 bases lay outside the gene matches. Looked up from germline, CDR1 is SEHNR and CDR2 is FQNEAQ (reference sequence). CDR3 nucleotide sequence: TGTGCCAGCAGCTTCCTACGGGACAGGGCTTCACCCCTCCACTTT. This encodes CASSFLRDRASPLHF.

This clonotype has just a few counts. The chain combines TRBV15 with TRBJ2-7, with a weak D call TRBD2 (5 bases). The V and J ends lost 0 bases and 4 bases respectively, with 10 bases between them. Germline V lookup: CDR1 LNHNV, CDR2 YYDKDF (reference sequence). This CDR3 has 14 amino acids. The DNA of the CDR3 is TGTGCCACCAGCAGAGATCCGGGCGGGTACGAGCAGTACTTC. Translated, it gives CATSRDPGGYEQYF.

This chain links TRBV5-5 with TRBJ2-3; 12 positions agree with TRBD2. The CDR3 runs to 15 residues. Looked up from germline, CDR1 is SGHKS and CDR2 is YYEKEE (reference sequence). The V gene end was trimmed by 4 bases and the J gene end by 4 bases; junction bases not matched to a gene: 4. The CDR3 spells CASSRLAGVADTQYF. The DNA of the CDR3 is TGTGCCAGCAGCCGACTAGCGGGAGTGGCAGATACGCAGTATTTT.